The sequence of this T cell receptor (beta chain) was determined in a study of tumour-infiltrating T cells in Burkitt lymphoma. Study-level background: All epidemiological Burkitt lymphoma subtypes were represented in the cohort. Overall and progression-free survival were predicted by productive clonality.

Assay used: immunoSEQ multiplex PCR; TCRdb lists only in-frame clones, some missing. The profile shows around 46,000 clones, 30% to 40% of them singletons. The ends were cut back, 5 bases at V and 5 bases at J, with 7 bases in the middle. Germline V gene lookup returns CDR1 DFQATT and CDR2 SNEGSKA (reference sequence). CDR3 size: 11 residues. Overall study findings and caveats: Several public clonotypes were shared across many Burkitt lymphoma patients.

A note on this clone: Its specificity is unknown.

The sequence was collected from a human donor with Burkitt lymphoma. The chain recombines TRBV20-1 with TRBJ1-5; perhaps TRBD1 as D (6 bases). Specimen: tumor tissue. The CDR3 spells CSAAGDQPQHF. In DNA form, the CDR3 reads TGCAGTGCTGCAGGGGATCAGCCCCAGCATTTT.